This TCR beta chain was captured by sequencing in a study of cytomegalovirus exposure and HLA in healthy donors. Concerning this clone: Its antigen is unknown.

Study results and limitations: A later analysis, which compared TCR beta chains of equal frequency, found the HLA-associated ones more clonally expanded. The authors reported that TCR beta sequences could predict HLA-A and HLA-B alleles. These predictions were accurate for most subjects in the first cohort.

This CDR3 is 15 amino acids long. Germline lookup yields CDR1 SGHRS and CDR2 YFSETQ. With V trimmed by 1 base and J by 4 bases, 5 bases remained unmatched. The primer mix had 60 Vbeta and 13 Jbeta primers. Measured with immunoSEQ multiplex PCR; TCRdb has only the in-frame clones, and not every one. Found here are around 140,000 clones, about 82% of them singletons; the top ten hold about 1.8%. The sequence was collected from a female donor in good health and CMV-seropositive. J is TRBJ1-3 and V is TRBV5-1; TRBD1 aligns across 7 bases. The source material was PBMCs. CDR3 nucleotide sequence: TGCGCCAGCAGCTTGCCTCAGGGGGTCGGAAACACCATATATTTT. Its protein is CASSLPQGVGNTIYF. Full variable domain (outside the CDR3, taken from reference TRBV5-1 and TRBJ1-3): KAGVTQTPRYLIKTRGQQVTLSCSPISGHRSVSWYQQTPGQGLQFLFEYFSETQRNKGNFPGRFSGRQFSNSRSEMNVSTLELGDSALYLCASSLPQGVGNTIYFGEGSWLTVV.